This TCR beta chain was sequenced in a study of shared clonotypes between healthy human individuals. Across the study: Donors consisted of two women and three men between 18 and 49. Broader study findings: The authors sampled blood alone, and tissue repertoires likely differ. Four donors held roughly 5% of naive CD4 clonotypes in common. In having few donors, the study represented limited genetic and exposure-history diversity.

The data were produced by immunoSEQ multiplex PCR, yet TCRdb's version contains in-frame clones alone and is incomplete. This table holds some 900,000 clones, approximately 76% found once. This clone was seen more than once but under ten times. The antigen is undetermined. The sequence came from a man aged 18 to 29 in good health. The specimen sequenced was memory CD4+ T cells sorted from blood. Subset here: CD45RA-negative fraction.

The CDR3 loop reads CASSSGTGIKTNEKLFF. The CDR3 DNA follows: TGCGCCAGCAGCTCGGGGACAGGGATTAAAACTAATGAAAAACTGTTTTTT. This sequence joins TRBV5-1 and TRBJ1-4, with 9 bases matching TRBD1. This CDR3 has 17 amino acids. With 3 bases clipped from V and 1 base from J, the junction kept 7 bases outside the gene matches. Germline CDR1 reads SGHRS; CDR2 reads YFSETQ.